This entry concerns a single TCR beta chain. Its antigen is as yet unknown. The protocol was immunoSEQ multiplex PCR, while the TCRdb copy is restricted to in-frame clones and leaves out a portion. The sample consists of approximately 100,000 clones, about 88% of them appearing once. During the collection period, no donor immune events like infections were recorded. Germline loops: CDR1 MNHNY, CDR2 SVGAGI (reference sequence). CDR3 length: 13 amino acids. Between the trimmed V and J ends, which lost 0 bases and 6 bases, there was a span of 8 bases. The data belong to a study of identifying expanded T cells in peripheral blood. Study results and caveats: Two-week clone count variance significantly increased as total template count grew. Approximately 1.1 clones differed between technical replicates, versus around 16 and 19 over time.

This chain links TRBV6-6 with TRBJ1-1, with D tentatively TRBD1 (5 bases). Sequencing was carried out using blood. This sequence originates from a person aged 18-70 years in good health. This chain's CDR3 is CASSYSRTSEAFF. Here the CDR3 DNA reads TGTGCCAGCAGTTACTCGAGGACATCTGAAGCTTTCTTT.